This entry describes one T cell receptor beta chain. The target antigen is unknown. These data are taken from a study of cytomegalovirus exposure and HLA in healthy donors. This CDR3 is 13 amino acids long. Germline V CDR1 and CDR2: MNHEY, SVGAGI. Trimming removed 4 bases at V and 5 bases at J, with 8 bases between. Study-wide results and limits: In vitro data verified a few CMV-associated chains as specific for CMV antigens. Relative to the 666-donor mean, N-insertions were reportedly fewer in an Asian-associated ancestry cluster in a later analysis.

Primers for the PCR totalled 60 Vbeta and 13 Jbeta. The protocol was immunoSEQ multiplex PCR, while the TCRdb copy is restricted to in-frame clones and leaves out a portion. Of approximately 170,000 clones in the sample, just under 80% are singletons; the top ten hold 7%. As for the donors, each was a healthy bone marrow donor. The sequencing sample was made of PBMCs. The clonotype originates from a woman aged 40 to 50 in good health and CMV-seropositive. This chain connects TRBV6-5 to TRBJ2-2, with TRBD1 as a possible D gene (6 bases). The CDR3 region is CASSLQGTGELFF. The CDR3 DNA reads TGTGCCAGCAGTTTACAGGGAACCGGGGAGCTGTTTTTT.